The 22 T cell receptor beta chains listed next were all sequenced from one sample in a study of blood T cell repertoires in COVID-19 (dated by TCRdb to 2018 to 2020). The receptor library was made with the immunoSEQ multiplex PCR assay. In its TCRdb copy, this immuneACCESS table keeps in-frame sequences only and misses some clones. Where compared with another copy, unresolved V genes explain less than half of these, and the others have no known cause. Across this sample there are tens of thousands of clones, with 75% to 90% seen only once. The ten largest clones add up to approximately 15% of the sample. Sample: peripheral blood. The receptors originated from a man aged 35 to 55 with COVID-19, enrolled during active disease.

This clone was observed a few times. This chain uses TRBV5-1 with TRBJ2-2; 12 positions agree with TRBD2. The CDR3 totals 17 residues. With 3 bases clipped from V and 0 bases from J, the junction kept 3 bases outside the gene matches. The germline gives CDR1 SGHRS, CDR2 YFSETQ. The CDR3 loop reads CASSSGLAGSNTGELFF. In DNA form, the CDR3 reads TGCGCCAGCAGCTCAGGACTAGCGGGATCGAACACCGGGGAGCTGTTTTTT.

The count of this clone is one. The chain recombines TRBV9 with TRBJ2-3; D is unresolved. Between the trimmed V and J ends, which lost 0 bases and 8 bases, there was a span of 4 bases. CDR3 size: 11 residues. Germline CDR1 is SGDLS and CDR2 is YYNGEE. CDR3 residues: CASSVGGTQYF. CDR3 coding DNA: TGTGCCAGCAGCGTAGGCGGTACGCAGTATTTT.

The chain combines TRBV5-1 with TRBJ2-7, with 8 bases identical to TRBD2. Per the germline V gene, CDR1 is SGHRS and CDR2 is YFSETQ. The V and J ends lost 0 bases and 5 bases, in that order; junction bases with no gene match: 13. The CDR3 extends over 17 amino acids. The CDR3 DNA reads as TGCGCCAGCAGCTTGGCCGTCACGGGACTAGGTGCCCACGAGCAGTACTTC. Protein sequence: CASSLAVTGLGAHEQYF.

This clone was counted a single time. The V gene is TRBV29-1, the J gene TRBJ2-5; 9 nucleotides match TRBD2. The germline gives CDR1 SQVTM, CDR2 ANQGSEA. This CDR3 is 14 amino acids long. After removal of 4 bases from V and 0 bases from J, the junction contained 3 bases not matched to a gene. CDR3 bases: TGCAGCGTTGGATCTAGCGGGGACCAAGAGACCCAGTACTTC. As protein: CSVGSSGDQETQYF. The entire variable domain, with the rest obtained from reference TRBV29-1 and TRBJ2-5, is as follows: SAVISQKPSRDICQRGTSLTIQCQVDSQVTMMFWYRQQPGQSLTLIATANQGSEATYESGFVIDKFPISRPNLTFSTLTVSNMSPEDSSIYLCSVGSSGDQETQYFGPGTRLLVL.

This clone was observed once. The V call is TRBV6-2 or TRBV6-3, the J call TRBJ2-3; TRBD2 aligns across 15 bases. CDR3 length: 18 residues. J gave up 0 bases and V 2 bases, and 3 bases lay outside the gene matches. Germline V gene sequence: CDR1 MNHEY, CDR2 SVGEGT. The CDR3 DNA reads as TGTGCCAGCAGTTACGGGACTAGCGGGGGGTTTAGCACAGATACGCAGTATTTT. This encodes CASSYGTSGGFSTDTQYF.

The V call is TRBV5-4, the J call TRBJ2-1; a weak D match, TRBD2 (7 bases). The V end was cut by 4 bases, the J end by 4 bases, with 18 bases between. CDR3 length: 16 amino acids. Germline V gives CDR1 SGHNT, CDR2 YYREEE (reference sequence). The CDR3 reads CASSPRGSGLYNEQFF. CDR3 bases: TGTGCCAGCAGCCCCAGGGGTAGCGGGCTATACAATGAGCAGTTCTTC.

The chain employs TRBV19 and TRBJ2-5; weak D call: TRBD2 (6 bases). V lost 4 bases and J lost 4, with 13 bases in between. The CDR3 runs 14 residues. Germline-derived CDR1 and CDR2 are LNHDA and SQIVND (reference sequence). CDR3 sequence: CASSKEGLRETQYF. CDR3 nucleotides: TGTGCCAGTAGTAAGGAGGGGTTGCGAGAGACCCAGTACTTC. Combining the CDR3 with reference TRBV19 and TRBJ2-5 gives the whole variable domain DGGITQSPKYLFRKEGQNVTLSCEQNLNHDAMYWYRQDPGQGLRLIYYSQIVNDFQKGDIAEGYSVSREKKESFPLTVTSAQKNPTAFYLCASSKEGLRETQYFGPGTRLLVL.

The chain combines TRBV24-1 with TRBJ2-3; 10 bases fit TRBD2. The V gene end was trimmed by 6 bases and the J gene end by 5 bases; junction bases not matched to a gene: 4. The CDR3 runs 14 residues. Germline values: CDR1 KGHDR, CDR2 SFDVKD. CDR3 in DNA: TGTGCCACCAGTAAGCGGGGGGGGTTAGATACGCAGTATTTT. This sequence encodes CATSKRGGLDTQYF.

V and J are TRBV13 and TRBJ1-3; 9 bases line up with TRBD1. Trimming removed 2 bases from V and 2 bases from J; junction bases left unmatched: 4. The CDR3 has 16 amino acids. In germline, CDR1 is PRHDT, CDR2 FYEKMQ (reference sequence). The CDR3 sequence is CASSLLGQGTGNTIYF. CDR3 coding DNA: TGTGCCAGCAGCTTATTGGGACAGGGTACTGGAAACACCATATATTTT. The entire variable domain, with the rest obtained from reference TRBV13 and TRBJ1-3, is as follows: AAGVIQSPRHLIKEKRETATLKCYPIPRHDTVYWYQQGPGQDPQFLISFYEKMQSDKGSIPDRFSAQQFSDYHSELNMSSLELGDSALYFCASSLLGQGTGNTIYFGEGSWLTVV.

This chain joins TRBV7-6 and TRBJ2-7, with TRBD2 identical over 11 bases. V was clipped by 5 bases and J by 1 base; unmatched bases: 4. The CDR3 covers 15 residues. The germline gives CDR1 SGHVS, CDR2 FNYEAQ. DNA for the CDR3: TGTGCCAGCAGCCCTAGCGGGGGGCCTTCCTACGAGCAGTACTTC. It encodes CASSPSGGPSYEQYF. The entire variable domain, with the rest obtained from reference TRBV7-6 and TRBJ2-7, is as follows: GAGVSQSPRYKVTKRGQDVALRCDPISGHVSLYWYRQALGQGPEFLTYFNYEAQQDKSGLPNDRFSAERPEGSISTLTIQRTEQRDSAMYRCASSPSGGPSYEQYFGPGTRLTVT.

V gene TRBV7-9 combines with J gene TRBJ2-5; D unresolved. CDR1 is SEHNR, CDR2 FQNEAQ, per germline (reference sequence). The CDR3 has 14 amino acids. V was clipped by 4 bases and J by 4 bases, with 13 bases between them. Here the CDR3 DNA reads TGTGCCAGCAGCTCGACGGCGACTGGAGAGACCCAGTACTTC. Encoded protein: CASSSTATGETQYF.

V usage is TRBV28 and J usage is TRBJ2-7; possibly TRBD1 for D (6 bases). The CDR3 has 13 residues. Looked up from germline, CDR1 is MDHEN and CDR2 is SYDVKM. V was shortened by 8 bases and J by 0 bases, with 11 bases between the two germline ends. The CDR3 loop reads CASSSGASYEQYF. The CDR3 region has the DNA TGTGCCAGCTCATCAGGGGCCTCCTACGAGCAGTACTTC.

The table lists this clone with a count of one. J is TRBJ2-7 and V is TRBV28; weak D call: TRBD2 (5 bases). Germline V gene lookup returns CDR1 MDHEN and CDR2 SYDVKM. With 3 bases removed from V and 7 bases from J, the gap between germline ends came to 19 bases. The CDR3 consists of 15 residues. The CDR3 DNA is TGTGCCAGCAGTTTCCGGGGTCTCCGGGGTTGGGAGCAGTACTTC. Translated, it gives CASSFRGLRGWEQYF.

The chain is built from TRBV5-5 and TRBJ2-3; 10 bases map to TRBD1. Unmatched junction bases numbered 8, after V lost 4 bases and J lost 6 bases. This CDR3 has 15 amino acids. Germline V CDR1 and CDR2: SGHKS, YYEKEE (reference sequence). CDR3 sequence: CASSPGQGLADTQYF. DNA for the CDR3: TGTGCCAGCAGCCCGGGACAGGGGTTGGCGGATACGCAGTATTTT.

This chain joins TRBV6-5 and TRBJ1-2; 7 nucleotides agree with TRBD1. The germline V gene encodes CDR1 MNHEY and CDR2 SVGAGI. V lost 5 bases and J lost 6; bases outside the gene matches: 12. This CDR3 is 15 amino acids long. The CDR3 sequence is CASSKNRGPLDGYTF. CDR3 bases: TGTGCCAGCAGTAAGAACAGGGGCCCTCTTGATGGCTACACCTTC.

This clone was seen only a few times. The V gene is TRBV5-6, the J gene TRBJ1-2, with D perhaps TRBD1 (5 bases). V was pared by 4 bases and J by 6 bases, with 22 bases between. The CDR3 totals 16 residues. From germline, CDR1 is SGHDT and CDR2 YYEEEE. This CDR3 is CASSPRGGGGINGYTF. The CDR3 DNA follows: TGTGCCAGCAGCCCCCGGGGGGGTGGCGGAATTAATGGCTACACCTTC.

This chain links TRBV5-1 with TRBJ1-1, with D maybe TRBD1 (5 bases). The germline V and J ends were trimmed by 1 base and 5 bases, with 12 bases remaining between them. Germline V gene data show CDR1 as SGHRS and CDR2 as YFSETQ. The CDR3 has 14 residues. The CDR3 is CASSLSGARTEAFF. The DNA of the CDR3 is TGCGCCAGCAGCTTGAGTGGGGCTCGGACTGAAGCTTTCTTT.

CDR3 sequence reads: CASRTQTGYNQPQHF. The CDR3 nucleotides read TGTGCCAGCAGGACTCAGACAGGCTACAATCAGCCCCAGCATTTT. This chain uses TRBV2 with TRBJ1-5; D is possibly TRBD1 (6 bases). The V end was cut by 6 bases, the J end by 3 bases, with 15 bases between. Germline V lookup: CDR1 SNHLY, CDR2 FYNNEI. CDR3 length: 15 residues.

This clone was found a few times. The chain recombines TRBV29-1 with TRBJ2-7; 7 bases map to TRBD1. Losses at the gene ends were 0 bases for V and 0 bases for J; bases not matched to a gene: 8. Germline V CDR1 and CDR2: SQVTM, ANQGSEA. This CDR3 region has 16 residues. The CDR3 nucleotides read TGCAGCGTTGAAGATCATCCGGGACAGAGCTCCTACGAGCAGTACTTC. The encoded protein is CSVEDHPGQSSYEQYF.

The V call is TRBV24-1, the J call TRBJ1-5; possibly TRBD1 for D (5 bases). CDR3 size: 13 residues. From germline, CDR1 is KGHDR and CDR2 SFDVKD. The V end was cut by 10 bases, the J end by 3 bases, with 12 bases between. This CDR3 reads CATYSGSNQPQHF. The CDR3 DNA reads TGTGCCACTTATTCAGGGTCCAATCAGCCCCAGCATTTT.

The gene calls are TRBV7-9 and TRBJ1-1; D unclear. V lost 11 bases and J lost 5, with 18 bases in between. The CDR3 length is 13 residues. CDR1 and CDR2 (germline): SEHNR, FQNEAQ (reference sequence). The CDR3 DNA follows: TGTGCCGGCATGCCCCCCCCGGGAACTGAAGCTTTCTTT. Protein product: CAGMPPPGTEAFF.

The J gene is TRBJ2-5, the V gene TRBV24-1, with no clear D. Germline assignment: CDR1 KGHDR and CDR2 SFDVKD. The CDR3 covers 14 residues. Trimming pared 8 bases from V and 0 bases from J, leaving 12 bases between. CDR3: CATTSGVDQETQYF. CDR3 nucleotides: TGTGCCACCACCTCCGGAGTGGACCAAGAGACCCAGTACTTC.